This T cell receptor beta chain comes out of a study of control samples from healthy donors and cancer patients. Clones were sequenced by immunoSEQ multiplex PCR, and TCRdb holds only the in-frame ones, with some missing. The sample consists of approximately 130,000 clones, approximately 87% of them appearing once. CDR3 size: 13 residues. Deletions cut 5 bases from V and 6 bases from J, with 7 bases between. Germline CDR1 KGHDR, CDR2 SFDVKD. The sequence was collected from a man between 25 and 39 years old in good health. Sequencing was carried out using blood. The chain joins TRBV24-1 to TRBJ1-6; a weak D match, TRBD1 (5 bases). CDR3 nucleotides: TGTGCCACCAGTGCCGGGGGTAATTCACCCCTCCACTTT. It yields the protein CATSAGGNSPLHF.